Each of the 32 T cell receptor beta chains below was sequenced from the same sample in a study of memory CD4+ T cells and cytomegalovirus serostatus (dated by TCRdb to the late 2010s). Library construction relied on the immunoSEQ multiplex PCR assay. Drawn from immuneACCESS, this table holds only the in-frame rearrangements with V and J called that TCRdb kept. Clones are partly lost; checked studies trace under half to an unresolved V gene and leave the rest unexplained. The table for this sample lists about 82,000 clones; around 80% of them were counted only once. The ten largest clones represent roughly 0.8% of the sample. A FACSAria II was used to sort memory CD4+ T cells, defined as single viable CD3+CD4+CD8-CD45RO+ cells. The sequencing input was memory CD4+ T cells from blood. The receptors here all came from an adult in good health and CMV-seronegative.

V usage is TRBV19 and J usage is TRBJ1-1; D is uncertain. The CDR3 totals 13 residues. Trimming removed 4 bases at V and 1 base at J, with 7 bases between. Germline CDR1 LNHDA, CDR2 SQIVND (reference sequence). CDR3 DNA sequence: TGTGCCAGTAGTAGCACAGAGAACACTGAAGCTTTCTTT. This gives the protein CASSSTENTEAFF.

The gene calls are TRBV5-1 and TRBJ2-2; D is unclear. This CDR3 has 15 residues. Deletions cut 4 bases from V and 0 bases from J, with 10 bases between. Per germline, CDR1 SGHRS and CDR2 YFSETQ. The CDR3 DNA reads TGCGCCAGCAGCCCCGTGGTGTCGAACACCGGGGAGCTGTTTTTT. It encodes CASSPVVSNTGELFF.

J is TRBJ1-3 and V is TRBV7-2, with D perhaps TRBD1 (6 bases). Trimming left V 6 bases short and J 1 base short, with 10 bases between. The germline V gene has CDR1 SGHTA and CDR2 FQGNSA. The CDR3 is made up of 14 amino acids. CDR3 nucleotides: TGTGCCAGCAGACAAACAGGGTCTGGAAACACCATATATTTT. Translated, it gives CASRQTGSGNTIYF.

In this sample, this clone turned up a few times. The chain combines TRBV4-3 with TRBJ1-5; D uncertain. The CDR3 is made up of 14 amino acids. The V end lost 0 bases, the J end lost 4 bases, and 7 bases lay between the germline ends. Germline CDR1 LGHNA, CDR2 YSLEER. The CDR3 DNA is TGCGCCAGCAGCCAAGATTTCTTGAATCAGCCCCAGCATTTT. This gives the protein CASSQDFLNQPQHF.

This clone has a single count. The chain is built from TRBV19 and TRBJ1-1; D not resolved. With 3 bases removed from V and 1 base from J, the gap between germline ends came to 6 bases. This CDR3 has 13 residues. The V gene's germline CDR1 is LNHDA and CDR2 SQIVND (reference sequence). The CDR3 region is CASSINGNTEAFF. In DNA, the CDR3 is TGTGCCAGTAGTATTAATGGGAACACTGAAGCTTTCTTT.

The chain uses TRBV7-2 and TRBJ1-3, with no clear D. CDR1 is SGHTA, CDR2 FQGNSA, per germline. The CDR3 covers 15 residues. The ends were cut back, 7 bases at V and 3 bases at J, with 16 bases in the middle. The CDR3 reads CASKSLVPYGNTIYF. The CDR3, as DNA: TGTGCCAGCAAGAGCTTAGTTCCGTATGGAAACACCATATATTTT.

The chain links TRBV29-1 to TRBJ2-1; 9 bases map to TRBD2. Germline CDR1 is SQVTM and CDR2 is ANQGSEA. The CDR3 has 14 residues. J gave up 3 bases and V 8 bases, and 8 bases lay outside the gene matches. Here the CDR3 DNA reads TGCAGCTTATCAAGCGGGGGGAACTACAATGAGCAGTTCTTC. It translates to CSLSSGGNYNEQFF.

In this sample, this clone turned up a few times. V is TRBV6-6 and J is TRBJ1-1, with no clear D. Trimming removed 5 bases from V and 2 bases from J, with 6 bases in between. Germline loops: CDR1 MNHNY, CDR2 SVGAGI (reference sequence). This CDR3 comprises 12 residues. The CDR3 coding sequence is TGTGCCAGCAGTCCACCTAACACTGAAGCTTTCTTT. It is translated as CASSPPNTEAFF.

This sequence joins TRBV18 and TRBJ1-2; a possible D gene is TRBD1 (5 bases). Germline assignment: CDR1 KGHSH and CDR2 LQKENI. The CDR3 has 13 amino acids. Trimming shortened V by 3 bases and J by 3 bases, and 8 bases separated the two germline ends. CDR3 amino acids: CASSPSGYYGYTF. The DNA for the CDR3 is TGTGCCAGCTCACCGTCAGGGTACTATGGCTACACCTTC.

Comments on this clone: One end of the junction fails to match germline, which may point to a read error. The CDR3 nucleotides read TGTGCCAGCAGCTCGCCCGGTCGTTCTTTAGGAGGAGTTAACTTC. Protein sequence: CASSSPGRSLGGVNF. The rearrangement links TRBV5-4 to TRBJ2-7; TRBD2 might be the D (5 bases). The germline V gene has CDR1 SGHNT and CDR2 YYREEE (reference sequence). The CDR3 has 15 residues.

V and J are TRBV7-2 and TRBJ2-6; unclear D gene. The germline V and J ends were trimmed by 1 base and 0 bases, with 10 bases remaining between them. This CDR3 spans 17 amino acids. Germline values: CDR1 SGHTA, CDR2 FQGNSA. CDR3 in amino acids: CASSLDLMSSGANVLTF. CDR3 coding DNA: TGTGCCAGCAGCTTAGACCTAATGAGCTCTGGGGCCAACGTCCTGACTTTC.

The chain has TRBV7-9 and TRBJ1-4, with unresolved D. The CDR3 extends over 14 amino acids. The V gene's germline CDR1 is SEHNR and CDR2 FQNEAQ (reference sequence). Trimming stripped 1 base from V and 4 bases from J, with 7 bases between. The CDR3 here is CASSLGSYNEKLFF. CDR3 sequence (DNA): TGTGCCAGCAGCTTAGGCAGCTATAATGAAAAACTGTTTTTT.

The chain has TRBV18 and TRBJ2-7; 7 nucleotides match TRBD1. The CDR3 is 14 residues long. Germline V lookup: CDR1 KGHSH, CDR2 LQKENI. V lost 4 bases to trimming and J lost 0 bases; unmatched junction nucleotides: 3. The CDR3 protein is CASSQGTDSYEQYF. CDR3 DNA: TGTGCCAGCTCACAGGGGACAGACTCCTACGAGCAGTACTTC.

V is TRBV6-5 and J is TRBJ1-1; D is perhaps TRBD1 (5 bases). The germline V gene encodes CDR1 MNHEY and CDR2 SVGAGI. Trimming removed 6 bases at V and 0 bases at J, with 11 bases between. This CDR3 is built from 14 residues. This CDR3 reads CASRRTLMNTEAFF. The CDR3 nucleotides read TGTGCCAGCAGACGGACACTTATGAACACTGAAGCTTTCTTT.

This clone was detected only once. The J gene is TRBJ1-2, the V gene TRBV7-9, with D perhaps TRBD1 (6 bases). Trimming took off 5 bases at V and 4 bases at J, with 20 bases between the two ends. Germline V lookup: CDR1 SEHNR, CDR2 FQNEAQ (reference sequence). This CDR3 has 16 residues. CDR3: CASSPLAGSGAYGYTF. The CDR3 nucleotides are TGTGCCAGCAGCCCTCTCGCAGGGTCGGGGGCCTATGGCTACACCTTC. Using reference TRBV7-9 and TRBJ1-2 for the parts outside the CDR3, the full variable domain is DTGVSQNPRHKITKRGQNVTFRCDPISEHNRLYWYRQTLGQGPEFLTYFQNEAQLEKSRLLSDRFSAERPKGSFSTLEIQRTEQGDSAMYLCASSPLAGSGAYGYTFGSGTRLTVV.

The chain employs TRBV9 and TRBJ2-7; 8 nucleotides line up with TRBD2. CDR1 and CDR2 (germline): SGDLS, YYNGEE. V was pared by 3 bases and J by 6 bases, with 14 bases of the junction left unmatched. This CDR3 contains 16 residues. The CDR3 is CASSADPGGGTCEQYF. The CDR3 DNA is TGTGCCAGCAGCGCAGACCCGGGGGGGGGAACCTGCGAGCAGTACTTC. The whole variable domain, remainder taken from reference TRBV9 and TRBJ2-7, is DSGVTQTPKHLITATGQRVTLRCSPRSGDLSVYWYQQSLDQGLQFLIQYYNGEERAKGNILERFSAQQFPDLHSELNLSSLELGDSALYFCASSADPGGGTCEQYFGPGTRLTVT.

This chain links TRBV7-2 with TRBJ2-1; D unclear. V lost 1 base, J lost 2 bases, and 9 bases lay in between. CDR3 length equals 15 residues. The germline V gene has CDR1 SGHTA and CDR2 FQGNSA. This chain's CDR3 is CASSLGQAPYNEQFF. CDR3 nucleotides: TGTGCCAGCAGCTTAGGGCAGGCCCCCTACAATGAGCAGTTCTTC.

CDR3 region: CASSSPGFSTEAFF. The CDR3 DNA reads as TGTGCCAGCAGCTCCCCGGGGTTCTCGACTGAAGCTTTCTTT. The chain joins TRBV7-8 to TRBJ1-1, with D hard to call. The V and J ends lost 4 bases and 5 bases respectively, with 14 bases between them. CDR3 length: 14 residues. Looked up from germline, CDR1 is SGHVS and CDR2 is FQNEAQ.

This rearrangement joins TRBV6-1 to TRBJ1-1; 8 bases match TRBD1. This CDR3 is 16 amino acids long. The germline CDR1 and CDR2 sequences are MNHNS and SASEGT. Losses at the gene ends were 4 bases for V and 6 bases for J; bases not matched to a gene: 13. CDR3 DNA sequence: TGTGCCAGCAGTGCCCACAGGGGGGTTTTGGAGGCTGAAGCTTTCTTT. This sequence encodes CASSAHRGVLEAEAFF.

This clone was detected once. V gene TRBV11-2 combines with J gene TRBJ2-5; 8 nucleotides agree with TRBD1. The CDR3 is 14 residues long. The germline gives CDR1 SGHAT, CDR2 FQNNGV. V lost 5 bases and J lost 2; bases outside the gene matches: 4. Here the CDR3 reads CASSRGQGQETQYF. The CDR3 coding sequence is TGTGCCAGCAGCCGAGGACAGGGTCAAGAGACCCAGTACTTC.

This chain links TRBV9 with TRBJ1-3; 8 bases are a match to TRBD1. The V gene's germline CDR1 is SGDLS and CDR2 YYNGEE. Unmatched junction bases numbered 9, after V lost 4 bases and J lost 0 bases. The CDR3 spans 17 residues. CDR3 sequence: CASSLDRGQGSGNTIYF. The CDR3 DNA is TGTGCCAGCAGCCTCGACCGAGGACAGGGCTCTGGAAACACCATATATTTT. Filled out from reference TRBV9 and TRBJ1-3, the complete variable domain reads DSGVTQTPKHLITATGQRVTLRCSPRSGDLSVYWYQQSLDQGLQFLIQYYNGEERAKGNILERFSAQQFPDLHSELNLSSLELGDSALYFCASSLDRGQGSGNTIYFGEGSWLTVV.

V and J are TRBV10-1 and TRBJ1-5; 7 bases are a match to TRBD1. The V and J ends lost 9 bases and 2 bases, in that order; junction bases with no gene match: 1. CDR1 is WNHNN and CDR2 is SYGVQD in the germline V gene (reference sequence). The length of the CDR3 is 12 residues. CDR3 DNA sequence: TGCGCCAGTGGACAGGGCAATCAGCCCCAGCATTTT. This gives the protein CASGQGNQPQHF.

CDR3 bases: TGTGCCAGCAGTCTCCGGGGGAGAGGCTACACCTTC. This translates into CASSLRGRGYTF. The chain uses TRBV28 and TRBJ1-2; D possibly corresponds to TRBD1 (5 bases). Germline V gene sequence: CDR1 MDHEN, CDR2 SYDVKM. V was cut by 5 bases and J by 8 bases, with 12 bases left in between. This CDR3 is 12 amino acids long.

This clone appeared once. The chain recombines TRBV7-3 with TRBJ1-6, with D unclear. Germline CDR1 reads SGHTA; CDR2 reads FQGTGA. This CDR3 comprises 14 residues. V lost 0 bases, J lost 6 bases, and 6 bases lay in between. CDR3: CASSLTVSNSPLHF. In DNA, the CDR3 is TGTGCCAGCAGCTTAACGGTCTCTAATTCACCCCTCCACTTT. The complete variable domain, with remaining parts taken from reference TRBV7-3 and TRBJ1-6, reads GAGVSQTPSNKVTEKGKYVELRCDPISGHTALYWYRQSLGQGPEFLIYFQGTGAADDSGLPNDRFFAVRPEGSVSTLKIQRTERGDSAVYLCASSLTVSNSPLHFGNGTRLTVT.

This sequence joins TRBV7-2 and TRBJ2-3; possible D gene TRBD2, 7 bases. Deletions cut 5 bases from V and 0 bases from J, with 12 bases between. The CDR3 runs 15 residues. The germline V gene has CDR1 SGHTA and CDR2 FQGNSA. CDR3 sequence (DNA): TGTGCCAGCAGCATCGGGGGGCTTAGCACAGATACGCAGTATTTT. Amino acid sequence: CASSIGGLSTDTQYF.

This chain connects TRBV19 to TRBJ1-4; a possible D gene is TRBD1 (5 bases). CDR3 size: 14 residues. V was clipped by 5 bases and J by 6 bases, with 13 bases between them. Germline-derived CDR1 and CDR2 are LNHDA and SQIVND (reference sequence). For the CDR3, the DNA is TGTGCCAGTAGTCAGGGTTTCGGCGATGAAAAACTGTTTTTT. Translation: CASSQGFGDEKLFF.

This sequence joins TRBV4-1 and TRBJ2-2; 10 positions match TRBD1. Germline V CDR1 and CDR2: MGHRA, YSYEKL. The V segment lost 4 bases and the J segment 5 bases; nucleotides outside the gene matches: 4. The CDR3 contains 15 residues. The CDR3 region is CASSRGQGETGELFF. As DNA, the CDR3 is TGCGCCAGCAGCCGCGGACAGGGGGAGACCGGGGAGCTGTTTTTT.

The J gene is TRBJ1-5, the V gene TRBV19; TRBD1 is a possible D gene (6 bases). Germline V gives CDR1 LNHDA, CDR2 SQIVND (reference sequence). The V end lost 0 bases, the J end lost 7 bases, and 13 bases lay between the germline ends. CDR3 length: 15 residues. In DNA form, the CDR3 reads TGTGCCAGTAGTATAGACAGGGGTTCGGGCCAGCCCCAGCATTTT. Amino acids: CASSIDRGSGQPQHF.

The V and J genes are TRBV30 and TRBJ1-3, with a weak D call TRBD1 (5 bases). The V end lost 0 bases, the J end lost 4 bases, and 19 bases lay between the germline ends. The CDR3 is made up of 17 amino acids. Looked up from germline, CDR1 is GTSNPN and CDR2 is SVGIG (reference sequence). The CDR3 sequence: CAWSVKFGRALGNTIYF. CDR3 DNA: TGTGCCTGGAGTGTTAAGTTCGGCAGGGCGTTAGGAAACACCATATATTTT.

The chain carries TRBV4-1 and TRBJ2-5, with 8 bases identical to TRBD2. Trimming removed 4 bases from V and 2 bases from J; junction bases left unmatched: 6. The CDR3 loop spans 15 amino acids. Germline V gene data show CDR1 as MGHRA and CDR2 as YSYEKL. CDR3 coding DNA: TGCGCCAGCAGCCTGGGCGGGGGGTATCAAGAGACCCAGTACTTC. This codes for CASSLGGGYQETQYF.

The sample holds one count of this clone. The CDR3 nucleotides are TGCGCCAGCAGCCGAGAGCCGGGACAGGGTAGCAATGAGCAGTTCTTC. Translation gives CASSREPGQGSNEQFF. The V call is TRBV4-1, the J call TRBJ2-1; 9 bases fit TRBD1. V dropped 4 bases and J dropped 6; count of bases not matched to a gene: 10. The germline CDR1 and CDR2 sequences are MGHRA and YSYEKL. The CDR3 consists of 16 residues.

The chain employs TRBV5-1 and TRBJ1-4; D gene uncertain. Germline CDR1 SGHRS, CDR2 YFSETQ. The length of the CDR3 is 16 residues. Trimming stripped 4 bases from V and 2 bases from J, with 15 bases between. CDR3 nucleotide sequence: TGCGCCAGCAGCCTCCCGACTGGCGGGACTAATGAAAAACTGTTTTTT. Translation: CASSLPTGGTNEKLFF.